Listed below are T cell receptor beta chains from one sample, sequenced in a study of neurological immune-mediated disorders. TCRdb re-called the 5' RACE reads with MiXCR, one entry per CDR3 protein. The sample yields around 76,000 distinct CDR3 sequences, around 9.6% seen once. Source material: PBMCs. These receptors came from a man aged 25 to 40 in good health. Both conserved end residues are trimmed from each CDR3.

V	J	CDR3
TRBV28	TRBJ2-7	ASSRKLAGWTYEQY
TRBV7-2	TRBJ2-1	ASSSRTSGSDEQF
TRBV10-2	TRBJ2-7	ASSARTSGASYEQY
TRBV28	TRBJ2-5	ASSFLGGGEETQY
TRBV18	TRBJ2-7	ASSRSSGSYEQY
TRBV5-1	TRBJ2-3	ASSSLAGVTDTQY
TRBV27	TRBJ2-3	ASTALAGVSTDTQY
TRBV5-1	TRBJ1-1	ASSREGEYDTEAF
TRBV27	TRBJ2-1	ASSPSGRAGVEQF
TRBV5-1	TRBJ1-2	ASSLDADNYGYT
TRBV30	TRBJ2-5	AWSGTSGWGQGTQY
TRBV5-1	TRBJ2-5	ASSLARRETQY
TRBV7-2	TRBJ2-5	ASSLARQETQY
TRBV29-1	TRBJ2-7	SVGDGQGHYEQY
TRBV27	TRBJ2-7	ASSYSASRHEQY
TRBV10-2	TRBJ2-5	ASGGPRGGETQY
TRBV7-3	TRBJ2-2	ASSLMAAGEAGELF
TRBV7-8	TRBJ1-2	ASSAGGTGDYGYT
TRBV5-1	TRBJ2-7	ASSVGYEQY
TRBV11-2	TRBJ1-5	ASSLTGENQPQH
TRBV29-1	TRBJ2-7	SVQTGVSREQY
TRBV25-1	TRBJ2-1	ASSEGLAGDEQF
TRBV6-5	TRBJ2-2	ASRAPGQVDTGELF
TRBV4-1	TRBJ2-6	ASSRGTNSGANVLT
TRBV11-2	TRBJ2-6	ASATGANVLT
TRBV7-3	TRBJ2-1	ASSSGPYEQF
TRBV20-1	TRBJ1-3	SARSDRAGNTIY
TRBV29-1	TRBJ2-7	SVAVGQGSYEQY
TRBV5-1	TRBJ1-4	ASSLGRTPVNEKLF
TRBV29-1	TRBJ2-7	RAKAGGYEQY
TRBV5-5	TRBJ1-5	ASSLTPTGGLEPQH
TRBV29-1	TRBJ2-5	SVEQGSRETQY
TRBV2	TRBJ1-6	ASSVTRAESPLH
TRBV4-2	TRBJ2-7	ASSQGGGEGGYEQY
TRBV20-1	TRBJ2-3	SARAGLAGGGADTQY
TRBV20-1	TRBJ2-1	SSPGQGAWNEQF
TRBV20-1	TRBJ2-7	SARDRRTSGTYEQY
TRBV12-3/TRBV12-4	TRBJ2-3	ASSLGHTDTQY
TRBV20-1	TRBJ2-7	SARGRGSSYEQY
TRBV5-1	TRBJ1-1	ASSLGQMNTEAF
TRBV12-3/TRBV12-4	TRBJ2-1	ASSSRDSSYNEQF
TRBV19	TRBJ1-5	ASSIRAGASNQPQH
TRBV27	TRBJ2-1	ASSLSRLAGYNEQF
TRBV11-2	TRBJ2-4	ASSLDREASGSYWNIQY
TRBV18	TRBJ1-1	ASSPIMGATEAF
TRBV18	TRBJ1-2	ASSPSVGSAS
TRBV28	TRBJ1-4	ASSPPGFSEKLF
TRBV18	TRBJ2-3	ASFGQGATDTQY
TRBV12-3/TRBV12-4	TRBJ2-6	ASRGGGRRFGANVLT
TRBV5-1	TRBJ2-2	ASSRYWTSGSKGTGELF
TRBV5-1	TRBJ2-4	ASSLDPAGAKNIQY
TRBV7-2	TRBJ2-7	ASSLHGGEQY
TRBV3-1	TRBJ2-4	ASSQGNGQGNIQY
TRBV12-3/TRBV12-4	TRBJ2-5	ASSRLRETQY